This T cell receptor (beta chain) was profiled in a study of shared clonotypes between healthy human individuals. CD45RO-negative CD8 cells positively selected for CCR7 made up the naive population, which excluded terminally differentiated effector memory CD45RA+ cells. Assay: immunoSEQ multiplex PCR; the TCRdb copy retains only in-frame clones and omits some. Of millions of clones in the sample, 90% to 95% were seen once. Study-level results: Large sequencing depth failed to make sorted-subset sequencing complete, rarefaction showed.

Worth noting for this clone: Its matching antigen is unknown.

The V end was cut by 4 bases, the J end by 4 bases, with 16 bases between. The CDR3 has 15 residues. Germline-derived CDR1 and CDR2 are ENHRY and SYGVKD. The V and J genes are TRBV10-3 and TRBJ1-1; D perhaps matches TRBD1 (5 bases). The sequenced sample consisted of naive CD8+ T cells from PBMCs. The receptor was derived from a man younger than 35 in good health. Some clones in this sample may be carry-over from other donors' samples. CDR3 region: CAISGLSEGLTEAFF. As DNA, the CDR3 is TGTGCCATCAGTGGCCTATCGGAGGGGCTCACTGAAGCTTTCTTT.